Listed here are 27 T cell receptor beta chains from one sample, sequenced in a study of blood T cells in healthy people across ages. With a J-beta primer mix and a sample-barcoded 5' primer, a second PCR ran roughly 6 to 12 cycles. TCRdb re-called the 5' RACE reads with MiXCR, one entry per CDR3 protein. The sample holds around 700,000 distinct CDR3 sequences, roughly 25% seen once. The same specimen was also included in a second study, on T cells of mothers and their children.

Sequenced sample: blood. These receptors came from a boy aged 5-17 years in good health.

The sample holds a few counts of this clonotype. The junction and the germline gene differ at one end; a read error may be behind it. The chain is built from TRBV12-3 or TRBV12-4 and TRBJ2-5; 8 bases line up with TRBD1. The assigned J gene may be wrong: the sequence end matches TRBJ2-7 better. The CDR3 runs to 14 residues. The CDR3 reads CASISSGTGDEQYF. The CDR3 nucleotides read TGCGCCAGCATCTCATCCGGGACAGGAGACGAGCAGTACTTC.

J is TRBJ2-5 and V is TRBV7-2; D is perhaps TRBD2 (6 bases). The DNA matches TRBJ2-7 better at its end, which makes the J call doubtful. CDR3 length equals 14 residues. Germline-derived CDR1 and CDR2 are SGHTA and FQGNSA. This CDR3 is CASSLSGDRYEQYF. In DNA form, the CDR3 reads TGTGCCAGCAGCTTGTCGGGGGATAGGTACGAGCAGTACTTC.

The chain has TRBV20-1 and TRBJ2-5; 9 bases agree with TRBD1. CDR1 and CDR2 (germline): DFQATT, SNEGSKA (reference sequence). J was trimmed by 3 bases and V by 6 bases; bases with no gene match: 11. This CDR3 has 15 amino acids. This CDR3 reads CSAFSPGTGKETQYF. DNA for the CDR3: TGCAGTGCATTCTCTCCCGGGACAGGGAAAGAGACCCAGTACTTC.

This clonotype has a single count. The V call is TRBV3-1, the J call TRBJ1-6, with TRBD1 matching 9 bases. The J segment lost 7 bases and the V segment lost 0 bases, leaving 1 base of the junction unmatched. This CDR3 has 15 residues. Germline V CDR1 and CDR2: LGHDT, YNNKEL (reference sequence). CDR3 bases: TGTGCCAGCAGCCAAGAGGGGACAGGGAATTCACCCCTCCACTTT. It codes for CASSQEGTGNSPLHF.

This clonotype was detected many times. The chain is built from TRBV20-1 and TRBJ2-6, with D tentatively TRBD1 (6 bases). This CDR3 has 16 residues. The V end lost 2 bases, the J end lost 2 bases, and 13 bases lay between the germline ends. The germline V gene has CDR1 DFQATT and CDR2 SNEGSKA (reference sequence). As DNA, the CDR3 is TGCAGTGCTAGATCCACAGGGAAGGCTGGGGCCAACGTCCTGACTTTC. As protein: CSARSTGKAGANVLTF.

The chain combines TRBV6-6 with TRBJ2-5; a weak D match, TRBD2 (5 bases). The last part of the DNA fits TRBJ2-1 better; the J call may be wrong. Germline V gene data show CDR1 as MNHNY and CDR2 as SVGAGI (reference sequence). The CDR3 has 15 residues. CDR3 in amino acids: CASTSGNSFYNEQFF. CDR3 sequence (DNA): TGTGCCAGCACCTCCGGGAATTCTTTTTACAATGAGCAGTTCTTC.

This clonotype was found once. The chain is built from TRBV7-2 and TRBJ2-3; the D gene is possibly TRBD1 (5 bases). Germline-derived CDR1 and CDR2 are SGHTA and FQGNSA. The CDR3 covers 14 residues. The ends were cut back, 2 bases at V and 10 bases at J, with 16 bases in the middle. The chain's CDR3 is CASSLNRFSDSQYF. CDR3 DNA sequence: TGTGCCAGCAGCTTAAACAGGTTTTCTGATTCGCAGTATTTT.

Points on this clonotype: The conserved phenylalanine or tryptophan normally closing the CDR3 is absent here, so this likely arose from a read error. The chain employs TRBV10-2 and TRBJ2-5; D is possibly TRBD1 (5 bases). There are 16 residues in the CDR3. Trimming cost V 3 bases and J 3 bases, with 17 bases left between them. The germline gives CDR1 WSHSY, CDR2 SAAADI. CDR3 bases: TGCGCCAGCAGTGACTCGACAGCGCTCCCTGAAGAGACCCAGTACCTC. It specifies CASSDSTALPEETQYL.

This clonotype occurred a few times. The chain uses TRBV29-1 and TRBJ2-7; possibly TRBD1 for D (5 bases). This CDR3 region has 12 residues. V was clipped by 6 bases and J by 3 bases, with 12 bases between them. Per germline, CDR1 SQVTM and CDR2 ANQGSEA. This chain's CDR3 is CSVETDLYEQYF. In DNA, the CDR3 is TGCAGCGTCGAGACAGACCTCTACGAGCAGTACTTC.

The gene calls are TRBV3-1 and TRBJ2-5; no definite D call. Germline V lookup: CDR1 LGHDT, CDR2 YNNKEL (reference sequence). The CDR3 is 11 residues long. The ends were cut back, 6 bases at V and 5 bases at J, with 7 bases in the middle. As DNA, the CDR3 is TGTGCCAGCAGTCGCTCGGAGACCCAGTACTTC. Protein sequence: CASSRSETQYF.

The rearrangement uses TRBV25-1 and TRBJ1-1; D is unclear. V was pared by 3 bases and J by 1 base, with 9 bases between. CDR1 MGHDK and CDR2 SYGVNS come from the germline V gene. This CDR3 has 14 residues. The CDR3 is CASSDFGENTEAFF. CDR3 sequence (DNA): TGTGCCAGCAGTGATTTCGGGGAGAACACTGAAGCTTTCTTT.

This chain connects TRBV7-9 to TRBJ2-2; perhaps TRBD1 as D (5 bases). From germline, CDR1 is SEHNR and CDR2 FQNEAQ (reference sequence). Trimming cost V 5 bases and J 3 bases, with 13 bases left between them. This CDR3 comprises 15 residues. The CDR3 DNA sequence: TGTGCCAGCAGCAACGCAGGGTCGTACACCGGGGAGCTGTTTTTT. It encodes CASSNAGSYTGELFF.

This rearrangement joins TRBV5-1 to TRBJ2-5; D gene ambiguous. Trimming stripped 0 bases from V and 5 bases from J, with 11 bases between. The CDR3 has 14 residues. Per germline, CDR1 SGHRS and CDR2 YFSETQ. The CDR3 here is CASSLAQVTETQYF. The CDR3 nucleotides are TGCGCCAGCAGCTTGGCTCAGGTGACGGAGACCCAGTACTTC.

The sample holds many counts of this clonotype. The J gene is TRBJ2-3, the V gene TRBV5-1; possibly TRBD2 for D (5 bases). CDR3 length: 14 residues. Germline loops: CDR1 SGHRS, CDR2 YFSETQ. Trimming took off 0 bases at V and 5 bases at J, with 10 bases between the two ends. The CDR3: CASSLARGKDTQYF. DNA of the CDR3: TGCGCCAGCAGCTTGGCCCGAGGGAAAGATACGCAGTATTTT.

The chain links TRBV15 to TRBJ1-1, with TRBD1 as a possible D gene (6 bases). CDR3 length equals 14 residues. Trimming cost V 2 bases and J 2 bases, with 9 bases left between them. From germline, CDR1 is LNHNV and CDR2 YYDKDF (reference sequence). CDR3 sequence (DNA): TGTGCCACCAGCAGAAGGGGGGATAACACTGAAGCTTTCTTT. Protein product: CATSRRGDNTEAFF.

This clonotype was detected a few times. Since the CDR3 does not end with the conserved phenylalanine or tryptophan, this likely comes from a read error. It is unclear where the CDR3 begins or ends on the DNA, so no DNA is shown, and the CDR3 is as TCRdb lists it. CDR3: CSVERQRNSS. The rearrangement uses TRBV29-1 and TRBJ2-7; the table's D call, TRBD2, has no DNA check behind it. The CDR3 is 10 residues long, counting both termini. Germline V gives CDR1 SQVTM, CDR2 ANQGSEA.

This clonotype was counted at least ten times. The rearrangement joins TRBV14 to TRBJ2-5, with TRBD1 matching 9 bases. V lost 1 base, J lost 4 bases, and 4 bases stayed unmatched. The CDR3 length is 15 residues. Germline V CDR1 and CDR2: SGHDN, FVKESK. The CDR3 spells CASSQVGQGGETQYF. As DNA, the CDR3 is TGTGCCAGCAGCCAAGTGGGACAGGGAGGAGAGACCCAGTACTTC.

The rearrangement links TRBV3-1 to TRBJ1-2; no definite D call. The V gene lost 1 base and the J gene lost 4 bases, with 10 bases spanning the gap. This CDR3 comprises 14 residues. CDR1 is LGHDT, CDR2 YNNKEL, per germline (reference sequence). CDR3 sequence: CASSQVVAGYGYTF. CDR3 bases: TGTGCCAGCAGCCAAGTGGTAGCTGGCTATGGCTACACCTTC.

This clonotype was seen many times. The chain recombines TRBV7-9 with TRBJ2-7; 9 nucleotides line up with TRBD1. V dropped 6 bases and J dropped 4; count of bases not matched to a gene: 10. The germline CDR1 and CDR2 sequences are SEHNR and FQNEAQ (reference sequence). The CDR3 consists of 15 residues. The CDR3 DNA follows: TGTGCCAGCAGTCTACCGGGACAGGGCTTGTACGAGCAGTACTTC. Its protein is CASSLPGQGLYEQYF.

This clonotype was seen a few times. The V gene is TRBV21-1, the J gene TRBJ2-5; whether TRBD1, the table's D call, matches the DNA was not checked. The J call is uncertain, as TRBJ2-7 better fits the DNA end. TRBV21-1 is given as a pseudogene. The CDR3 consists of 15 residues. In DNA form, the CDR3 reads TGTGCCAGCAGCAAAGAGGTGGTCGGGACCTACGAGCAGTACTTC. Translation gives CASSKEVVGTYEQYF.

V is TRBV3-1 and J is TRBJ1-1; D remains ambiguous. V lost 6 bases, J lost 3 bases, and 11 bases lay in between. The CDR3 is made up of 13 amino acids. Germline-derived CDR1 and CDR2 are LGHDT and YNNKEL (reference sequence). The CDR3 nucleotides are TGTGCCAGCAGGCAAAAGGGTTACACTGAAGCTTTCTTT. Its translation is CASRQKGYTEAFF.

The chain combines TRBV24-1 with TRBJ2-1; TRBD2 matches 7 bases. The CDR3 is 16 residues long. The V and J ends lost 3 bases and 3 bases, in that order; junction bases with no gene match: 7. From germline, CDR1 is KGHDR and CDR2 SFDVKD. In nucleotides, the CDR3 is TGTGCCACCAGTGATATTTCGGCTAGCGGCTACAATGAGCAGTTCTTC. Encoded protein: CATSDISASGYNEQFF.

This chain links TRBV4-2 with TRBJ2-6; D not certain. Germline V gene data show CDR1 as LGHNA and CDR2 as YNFKEQ. V lost 4 bases and J 2 bases, leaving 9 bases between the germline ends. The CDR3 covers 15 residues. The CDR3 DNA reads as TGTGCCAGCAGCCCTCAGGAGACTGGGGCCAACGTCCTGACTTTC. Translated: CASSPQETGANVLTF.

The chain couples TRBV5-6 to TRBJ2-3; 7 bases are shared with TRBD1. Germline CDR1 is SGHDT and CDR2 is YYEEEE. There are 16 residues in the CDR3. The J segment lost 2 bases and the V segment lost 0 bases, leaving 6 bases of the junction unmatched. CDR3 region: CASSLGTGAPTDTQYF. The CDR3, as DNA: TGTGCCAGCAGCTTGGGTACAGGGGCTCCCACAGATACGCAGTATTTT.

V usage is TRBV29-1 and J usage is TRBJ2-5; D call uncertain. The J call could be wrong; TRBJ2-7 is a better fit for the DNA end. The CDR3 is 13 residues long. Germline CDR1 and CDR2: SQVTM and ANQGSEA. The CDR3 protein is CSVQVVSYYEQYF. In DNA form, the CDR3 reads TGCAGCGTTCAAGTGGTCAGCTACTACGAGCAGTACTTC.

The chain recombines TRBV5-1 with TRBJ2-1; D may be TRBD2 (6 bases). Germline V gene sequence: CDR1 SGHRS, CDR2 YFSETQ. V lost 0 bases and J lost 8, with 15 bases in between. The CDR3 contains 15 residues. CDR3 nucleotide sequence: TGCGCCAGCAGCTTGGGCGGGACCGGTTACCATGAGCAGTTCTTC. It codes for CASSLGGTGYHEQFF.

The chain couples TRBV12-3 or TRBV12-4 to TRBJ2-2; D is ambiguous. V was clipped by 3 bases and J by 5 bases, with 19 bases between them. The CDR3 totals 17 residues. Here the CDR3 reads CASSFKFSRMWTGELFF. The CDR3 DNA follows: TGTGCCAGCAGTTTTAAGTTTAGTAGGATGTGGACCGGGGAGCTGTTTTTT.